A selection of T cell receptor beta chains follows, all from one sample in a study of T cells in Graves' hyperthyroidism and ophthalmopathy. TCRdb re-analysed the multiplex PCR reads in MiXCR, keeping a single row per CDR3 protein. The sample holds roughly 740,000 distinct CDR3 sequences, around 17% seen once. The sequencing input was blood. These receptors all come from a young man with Graves' hyperthyroidism. CDR3s leave out the opening cysteine and the closing phenylalanine or tryptophan.

V: TRBV11-2
CDR3: ASSLDPGRNSPLH

V: TRBV2
CDR3: ASSYGTGGMNSPLH

V: TRBV14
CDR3: ASSTRWQGEEKLF

V: TRBV6-1
CDR3: ASARGRRNEQF

V: TRBV6-1
CDR3: ASRHLDGYEQY

V: TRBV6-4
CDR3: ASAGSTAPETQY

V: TRBV7-2
CDR3: ASSFPSNTGELF

V: TRBV7-6
CDR3: ASSARQGEEQY

V: TRBV11-1
CDR3: ASSLETSYEQY

V: TRBV6-2/TRBV6-3
CDR3: ASSRGWVGNQPQH

V: TRBV5-1
CDR3: ASSFEGPNYGYT

V: TRBV2
CDR3: ASSGLAGGTDEQF

V: TRBV5-8
CDR3: ASSLVQALNTEAF

V: TRBV30
CDR3: AWSVQGMETQY

V: TRBV20-1
CDR3: SARVTSGSRETQY

V: TRBV7-9
CDR3: ASRRTSGNNEQF

V: TRBV16
CDR3: ASSLPTGAMGSL

V: TRBV20-1
CDR3: SASGKGYEQY

V: TRBV28
CDR3: ASRPGPQASIEQY

V: TRBV19
CDR3: ASSSAPPDYGYT

V: TRBV2
CDR3: ASTDRDEKLF

V: TRBV7-3
CDR3: ASSLTGGGEQY

V: TRBV24-1
CDR3: ATDRDQPQH

V: TRBV28
CDR3: ASSLSDRGKNIQY

V: TRBV29-1
CDR3: SVAGLAASYEQY

V: TRBV6-2/TRBV6-3
CDR3: ASRLQGRWDQY

V: TRBV2
CDR3: ASSEWGQVSAGELF

V: TRBV18
CDR3: ASSTTGGYYGYT

V: TRBV20-1
CDR3: SARLGGGGSYEQY

V: TRBV6-2/TRBV6-3
CDR3: ASTRGSSTEAF

V: TRBV27
CDR3: ASTLLYRTGVNEQF

V: TRBV12-3/TRBV12-4
CDR3: ASSTGGGNQPQH

V: TRBV29-1
CDR3: SVEDPLNEKLF

V: TRBV30
CDR3: AWKNRDPQETQY

V: TRBV28
CDR3: ASSWEDQPQH

V: TRBV7-9
CDR3: ASSLGGVPYEQY

V: TRBV24-1
CDR3: ATSDGNQPQH

V: TRBV27
CDR3: ASRNLNLGNQPQH

V: TRBV12-3/TRBV12-4
CDR3: ASSLRMASGPTGEETQY

V: TRBV12-3/TRBV12-4
CDR3: ASSQGTGEETQY

V: TRBV3-1
CDR3: ASSQDLETQY

V: TRBV2
CDR3: ASSDPGTSARIPSTDTQY

V: TRBV30
CDR3: AWKETSGFYNEQF

V: TRBV12-3/TRBV12-4
CDR3: ASSWGQISGANVLT

V: TRBV2
CDR3: AGSEGRGEGQPQH

V: TRBV28
CDR3: ASSLSSGRAVVAYNEQF

V: TRBV6-1
CDR3: ASSVFPLAGGEVTQY

V: TRBV28
CDR3: ASSEPSGDLSYEQY

V: TRBV30
CDR3: AWSVGAGYTEAF

V: TRBV11-3
CDR3: ASSPGPREADTQY

V: TRBV9
CDR3: ASSVDRYTEQF

V: TRBV6-5
CDR3: ASSYSANGQVQETQY

V: TRBV12-3/TRBV12-4
CDR3: ASRNRDSYNEQF

V: TRBV18
CDR3: ASSQNQGATTNYGYT

V: TRBV28
CDR3: ASSPGTGWGHEQY

V: TRBV28
CDR3: ASSLMGRDQT

V: TRBV7-9
CDR3: ASRPLAGGPDTQY

V: TRBV28
CDR3: ASSQTSGGSTDTQY